Listed below are T cell receptor beta chains from one sample, sequenced in a study of vaccination and CD4 T cells after COVID-19. No cognate antigen is known for these TCRs. TCRdb reprocessed the PCR reads with MiXCR, giving one entry per CDR3 protein. The table shows about 5,000 distinct CDR3 sequences, with approximately 76% occurring only once. The sequenced sample was CD4+ T cells from blood, cultured in vitro. The source is a human donor who had recovered from COVID-19. CDR3s include the opening cysteine and the closing phenylalanine or tryptophan. Expanded clones are given a class, and other clones once, few, many or no size at all.

>TRBJ1-5|TRBV20-1|.
CSAGTGGNQPQHF
>TRBJ2-5|TRBV20-1|few
CSAGGKGGQETQYF
>TRBJ2-1|TRBV4-3|few
CASSQDGWGAQTRFF
>TRBJ1-2|TRBV6-5|.
CASSYSRGPLYGYTF
>TRBJ1-2|TRBV28|.
CASSSPGNGLTYGYTF
>TRBJ1-2|TRBV20-1|.
CSARPFDRGGHGYTF
>TRBJ2-7|TRBV2|once
CASSEALGLAGGPDYEQYF
>TRBJ2-3|TRBV5-1|.
CASSVSGSPDTQYF
>TRBJ2-3|TRBV15|.
CATSRDPYTDTQYF
>TRBJ1-2|TRBV28|.
CASSLRGAGGYTF
>TRBJ1-5|TRBV7-2|.
CASSLVGDRPQHF
>TRBJ2-5|TRBV7-2|.
CASSLKETQYF
>TRBJ1-1|TRBV6-1|.
CASSGPGAGNTEAFF
>TRBJ1-1|TRBV18|.
CASSPWYTENTEAFF
>TRBJ2-5|TRBV20-1|.
CSARGLAAHQETQYF
>TRBJ1-2|TRBV27|.
CASSARGRPGGGYTF
>TRBJ1-3|TRBV5-1|.
CASSAGESGNTIYF
>TRBJ1-2|TRBV24-1|.
CATSDKGEVGGYTF
>TRBJ2-2|TRBV2|.
CASREGGGANTGELFF
>TRBJ2-7|TRBV30|.
CAWSVLPGWGEQYF
>TRBJ1-2|TRBV7-2|.
CASSRTAATSNYGYTF
>TRBJ1-1|TRBV6-1|.
CASNREVNTEAFF
>TRBJ2-5|TRBV9|.
CASSKRDRAPGETQYF
>TRBJ2-3|TRBV28|.
CASSPWSTREGTDTQYF
>TRBJ1-2|TRBV6-1|.
CASTPSIQGGGYTF
>TRBJ2-5|TRBV9|.
CASTTAGHSQETQYF
>TRBJ1-5|TRBV6-1|.
CASSKGGINQPQHF
>TRBJ1-2|TRBV6-1|.
CALHPEGGWYGYTF
>TRBJ1-1|TRBV6-1|few
CASGVTGDTEAFF